This T cell receptor (beta chain) comes out of a study of blood T cell repertoires in COVID-19. Produced via immunoSEQ multiplex PCR; TCRdb's table is partial and in-frame only. This sample yields some 140,000 clones, of which roughly 83% are seen a single time; 3% to 3.5% belongs to the top ten. The CDR3 extends over 15 amino acids. V lost 2 bases, J lost 8 bases, and 8 bases stayed unmatched. Germline V gene lookup returns CDR1 SGHTA and CDR2 FQGTGA. This clonotype originated in a woman older than 75 with acute or convalescent COVID-19. Sequencing used peripheral blood. The genes are TRBV7-3 and TRBJ2-1, with TRBD1 matching over 8 bases. CDR3 nucleotide sequence: TGTGCCAGCAGCTTATACGGACAGGGACTCGATGAGCAGTTCTTC. Protein product: CASSLYGQGLDEQFF.